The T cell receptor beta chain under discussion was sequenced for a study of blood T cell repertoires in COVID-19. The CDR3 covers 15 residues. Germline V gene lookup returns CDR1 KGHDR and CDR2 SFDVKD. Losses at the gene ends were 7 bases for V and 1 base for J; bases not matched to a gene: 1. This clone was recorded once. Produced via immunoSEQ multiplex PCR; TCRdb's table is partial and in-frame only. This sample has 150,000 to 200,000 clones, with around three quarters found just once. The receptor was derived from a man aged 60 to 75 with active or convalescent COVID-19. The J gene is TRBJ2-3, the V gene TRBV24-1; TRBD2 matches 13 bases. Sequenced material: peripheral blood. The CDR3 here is CATSGTSGGTDTQYF. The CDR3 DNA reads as TGTGCCACCAGCGGGACTAGCGGGGGCACAGATACGCAGTATTTT.